The 14 T cell receptor beta chains below come from one sample, sequenced in a study of control samples from healthy donors and cancer patients (dated by TCRdb to the early 2020s). The protocol used for the library was the immunoSEQ multiplex PCR assay. TCRdb retrieved this table from immuneACCESS and kept in-frame rearrangements only. Not all clones are present; in checked studies, unresolved V genes account for under half, and no reason is known for the remainder. The sample has over 100,000 clones on record, approximately 90% of them singletons. The ten largest make up roughly 4.4% of the sample. The sequenced sample was blood. These receptor sequences come from a human donor in good health. The donor label of this sample is uncertain.

The V gene is TRBV6-6, the J gene TRBJ2-7; D perhaps matches TRBD1 (5 bases). Germline V gene lookup returns CDR1 MNHNY and CDR2 SVGAGI (reference sequence). V lost 7 bases and J 3 bases, leaving 10 bases between the germline ends. CDR3 size: 12 residues. CDR3 region: CASTGLIYEQYF. In nucleotides, the CDR3 is TGTGCCAGCACAGGGTTGATCTACGAGCAGTACTTC.

The J gene is TRBJ1-6, the V gene TRBV4-2, with D maybe TRBD1 (6 bases). The V end was cut by 0 bases, the J end by 9 bases, with 15 bases between. The CDR3 consists of 16 residues. CDR1 LGHNA and CDR2 YNFKEQ come from the germline V gene. The CDR3 region is CASSQDRGGRRSPLHF. In DNA, the CDR3 is TGTGCCAGCAGCCAAGATAGGGGGGGCAGACGTTCACCCCTCCACTTT.

The rearrangement joins TRBV7-2 to TRBJ2-6, with D tentatively TRBD1 (6 bases). The V gene's germline CDR1 is SGHTA and CDR2 FQGNSA. Trimming shortened V by 5 bases and J by 11 bases, and 10 bases separated the two germline ends. This CDR3 region has 12 residues. The DNA for the CDR3 is TGTGCCAGCAGCCCAAACAGGGACGTCCTGACTTTC. The encoded protein is CASSPNRDVLTF.

V is TRBV5-1 and J is TRBJ2-1; TRBD2 aligns across 10 bases. With V trimmed by 0 bases and J by 7 bases, 10 bases remained unmatched. This CDR3 region has 17 residues. Germline V gene lookup returns CDR1 SGHRS and CDR2 YFSETQ. CDR3 nucleotides: TGCGCCAGCAGCTTGGGGCCTCCTAGCGGGGGAGAGAATGAGCAGTTCTTC. Protein sequence: CASSLGPPSGGENEQFF.

The rearrangement joins TRBV6-5 to TRBJ2-7; the D call may be TRBD1 or TRBD2 (5 bases each). CDR3 length: 12 residues. In germline, CDR1 is MNHEY, CDR2 SVGAGI. V lost 11 bases, J lost 7 bases, and 18 bases lay in between. The CDR3 sequence is CAGREGPWEQYF. The CDR3 DNA reads as TGTGCCGGCCGAGAGGGGCCGTGGGAGCAGTACTTC.

The chain recombines TRBV5-1 with TRBJ2-6, with D maybe TRBD1 (6 bases). CDR1 SGHRS and CDR2 YFSETQ come from the germline V gene. The CDR3 is 17 amino acids. Trimming stripped 4 bases from V and 0 bases from J, with 14 bases between. In DNA form, the CDR3 reads TGCGCCAGCAGCCCTTCGGGACAAAGCTCTGGGGCCAACGTCCTGACTTTC. Residues: CASSPSGQSSGANVLTF.

V is TRBV19 and J is TRBJ1-6, with 7 bases that match TRBD1. This CDR3 has 13 amino acids. Germline CDR1 is LNHDA and CDR2 is SQIVND (reference sequence). The V segment lost 8 bases and the J segment 8 bases; nucleotides outside the gene matches: 6. CDR3 amino acids: CASHLTGDSPLHF. DNA for the CDR3: TGTGCCAGTCACCTAACAGGGGATTCACCCCTCCACTTT.

The chain carries TRBV15 and TRBJ2-3; 8 positions agree with TRBD1. J lost 3 bases, V lost 4 bases, and 6 bases had no gene match. Germline CDR1 reads LNHNV; CDR2 reads YYDKDF (reference sequence). This CDR3 spans 15 amino acids. The CDR3 protein is CATSTRTGTTDTQYF. In DNA, the CDR3 is TGTGCCACCAGCACCCGGACAGGGACGACAGATACGCAGTATTTT.

The gene calls are TRBV11-2 and TRBJ1-2, with D maybe TRBD1 (5 bases). Per the germline V gene, CDR1 is SGHAT and CDR2 is FQNNGV. The CDR3 sequence is 14 residues long. Trimming removed 6 bases from V and 2 bases from J, with 13 bases in between. The CDR3 sequence: CASSLGGDNYGYTF. As DNA, the CDR3 is TGTGCCAGCAGTCTGGGGGGGGACAACTATGGCTACACCTTC.

This chain uses TRBV6-4 with TRBJ2-2; a possible D gene is TRBD1 (5 bases). Trimming pared 6 bases from V and 4 bases from J, leaving 12 bases between. CDR1 and CDR2 (germline): MRHNA, SNTAGT. This CDR3 is 14 amino acids long. In nucleotides, the CDR3 is TGTGCCAGCAGGGACAACTCTTTCACCGGGGAGCTGTTTTTT. Its translation: CASRDNSFTGELFF.

This clone was counted once. V and J are TRBV2 and TRBJ2-1, with D maybe TRBD2 (5 bases). The V and J ends lost 1 base and 0 bases respectively, with 7 bases between them. CDR1 SNHLY and CDR2 FYNNEI come from the germline V gene. This CDR3 has 15 residues. The CDR3 DNA follows: TGTGCCAGCAGTGAAGACGGGGTCTCCTACAATGAGCAGTTCTTC. Translating it yields CASSEDGVSYNEQFF.

The chain links TRBV5-4 to TRBJ1-6; 9 bases align to TRBD1. Trimming removed 0 bases from V and 0 bases from J; junction bases left unmatched: 4. The CDR3 is 18 residues long. CDR1 is SGHNT, CDR2 YYREEE, per germline (reference sequence). The CDR3 region has the DNA TGTGCCAGCAGCTTGGCCACAGGGGGCCCCTCCTATAATTCACCCCTCCACTTT. Translating gives CASSLATGGPSYNSPLHF.

This clone has only one observation. The chain joins TRBV7-9 to TRBJ1-2; TRBD1 is a possible D gene (5 bases). The CDR3 extends over 13 amino acids. Germline V gives CDR1 SEHNR, CDR2 FQNEAQ (reference sequence). The ends were cut back, 5 bases at V and 6 bases at J, with 13 bases in the middle. In nucleotides, the CDR3 is TGTGCCAGCAGCCTTGGGACCCCAGATGGCTACACCTTC. Its translation is CASSLGTPDGYTF.

The chain combines TRBV11-2 with TRBJ2-5, with D possibly being TRBD1 (5 bases). The CDR3 extends over 16 amino acids. Germline V lookup: CDR1 SGHAT, CDR2 FQNNGV. The germline V and J ends were trimmed by 3 bases and 7 bases, with 21 bases remaining between them. The CDR3 reads CASSLGGRGREWTQYF. The CDR3 nucleotides read TGTGCCAGCAGCTTGGGCGGAAGGGGCCGCGAGTGGACCCAGTACTTC.